The sequence of this TCR beta chain was determined in a study of T cell repertoires in cytomegalovirus infection (dated by TCRdb to about 2019). About the investigation overall: The HLA type of each donor mattered for the analysis, because public TCR beta signatures pointed to carriage of CMV infection along with the matching HLA type. The full study reports these points: Carriers of CMV infection plus the relevant HLA type were discriminated by the cumulative frequency of public TCR beta family members in the study cohort and in an independent approximately 360-donor cohort. The ex vivo response was dominated by HLA-C-restricted CMV-specific TCR beta clonotypes, which also provided the single most frequent clonotype in two of eight donors.

V lost 3 bases and J lost 2 bases; the stretch between them is 11 bases long. Via the germline V gene, CDR1 is SGHVS and CDR2 FNYEAQ. The CDR3 goes from the cysteine to the phenylalanine over 14 residues. The entry retains the CDR3 DNA only, 42 bases that are in frame from base 1. Sequencing used an Illumina HiSeq 1500. Starting from the raw public reads, TCRdb applied fastp trimming at Q25, assembled clones with MiXCR and retained in-frame beta chains. CDR3 protein duplicates are merged, each entry listing the most common genes and DNA. The sample table lists around 530,000 distinct CDR3 sequences, about 17% of them with a count of one. Of the sample, roughly a quarter falls within the top ten clones. For this clonotype: Its target antigen remains unknown. No qualities accompany the bases; no much larger clone lies one base away.

This clonotype was obtained from a human donor in good health (CMV status not recorded). Some clones in this sample may be carry-over from other donors' samples. The sample was CD8+ T cells from PBMCs. The V and J segments used are TRBV7-6 and TRBJ2-7; possibly the D gene is TRBD2, per 5 matching bases. The DNA sequence is TGTGCCAGCAGCTTTAAGGACTCTCCCTACGAGCAGTACTTC. This encodes CASSFKDSPYEQYF. The CDR3 plus the reference TRBV7-6 and TRBJ2-7 genes for the other parts give the full variable domain: GAGVSQSPRYKVTKRGQDVALRCDPISGHVSLYWYRQALGQGPEFLTYFNYEAQQDKSGLPNDRFSAERPEGSISTLTIQRTEQRDSAMYRCASSFKDSPYEQYFGPGTRLTVT.